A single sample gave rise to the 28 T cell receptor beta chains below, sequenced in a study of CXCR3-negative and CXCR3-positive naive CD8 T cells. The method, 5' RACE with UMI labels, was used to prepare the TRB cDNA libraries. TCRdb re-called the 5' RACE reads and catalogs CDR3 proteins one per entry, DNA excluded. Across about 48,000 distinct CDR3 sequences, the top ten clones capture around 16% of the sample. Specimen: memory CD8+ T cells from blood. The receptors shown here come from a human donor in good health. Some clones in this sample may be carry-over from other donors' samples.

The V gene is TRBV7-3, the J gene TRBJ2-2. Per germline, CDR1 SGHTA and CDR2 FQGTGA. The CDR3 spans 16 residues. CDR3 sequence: CASSPQDRSNTGELFF.

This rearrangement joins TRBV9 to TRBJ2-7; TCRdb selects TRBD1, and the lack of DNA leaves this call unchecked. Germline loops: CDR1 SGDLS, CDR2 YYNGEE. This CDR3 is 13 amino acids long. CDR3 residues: CASSAEREYEQYF.

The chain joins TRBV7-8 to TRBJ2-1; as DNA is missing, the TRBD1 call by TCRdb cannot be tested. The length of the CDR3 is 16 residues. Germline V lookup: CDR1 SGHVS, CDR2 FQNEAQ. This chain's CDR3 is CASSFGGDRRYNEQFF.

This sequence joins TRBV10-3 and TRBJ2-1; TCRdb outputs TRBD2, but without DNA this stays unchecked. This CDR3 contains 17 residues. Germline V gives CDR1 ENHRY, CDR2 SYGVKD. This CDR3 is CAISESKETSGKNEQFF.

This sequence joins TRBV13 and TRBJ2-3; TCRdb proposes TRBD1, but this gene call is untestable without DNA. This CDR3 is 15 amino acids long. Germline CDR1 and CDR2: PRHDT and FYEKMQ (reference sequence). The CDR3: CASSPAGGRTDTQYF. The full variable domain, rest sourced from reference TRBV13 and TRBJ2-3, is AAGVIQSPRHLIKEKRETATLKCYPIPRHDTVYWYQQGPGQDPQFLISFYEKMQSDKGSIPDRFSAQQFSDYHSELNMSSLELGDSALYFCASSPAGGRTDTQYFGPGTRLTVL.

The CDR3: CASSYSTGKETQYF. This sequence joins TRBV6-2 or TRBV6-3 and TRBJ2-5. Germline assignment: CDR1 MNHEY and CDR2 SVGEGT. This CDR3 has 14 residues.

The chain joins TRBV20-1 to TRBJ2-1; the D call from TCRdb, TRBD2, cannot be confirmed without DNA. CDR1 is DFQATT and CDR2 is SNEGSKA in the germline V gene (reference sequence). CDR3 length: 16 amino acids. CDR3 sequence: CSARGVSGEAYNEQFF.

CDR3 region: CASRPTGGWSQPQHF. The J gene is TRBJ1-5, the V gene TRBV28; with no DNA, the TCRdb D assignment of TRBD1 cannot be verified. Germline V gives CDR1 MDHEN, CDR2 SYDVKM. The length of the CDR3 is 15 residues.

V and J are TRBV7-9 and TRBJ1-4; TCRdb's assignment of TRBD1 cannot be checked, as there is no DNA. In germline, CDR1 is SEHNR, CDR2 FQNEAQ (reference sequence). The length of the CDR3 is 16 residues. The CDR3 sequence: CASSLAFGQDGGKLFF.

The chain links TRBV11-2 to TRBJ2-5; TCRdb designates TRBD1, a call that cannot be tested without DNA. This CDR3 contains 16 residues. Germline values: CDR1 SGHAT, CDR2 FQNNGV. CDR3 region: CASDGDRDRGFGTQYF.

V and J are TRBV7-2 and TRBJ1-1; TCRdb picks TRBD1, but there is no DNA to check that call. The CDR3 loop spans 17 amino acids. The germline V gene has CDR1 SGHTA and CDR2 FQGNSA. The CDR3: CASSPPVTGDLNTEAFF.

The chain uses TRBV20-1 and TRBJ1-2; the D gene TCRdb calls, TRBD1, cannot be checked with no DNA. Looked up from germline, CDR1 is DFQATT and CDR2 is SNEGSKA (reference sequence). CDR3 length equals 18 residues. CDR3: CSATNPGQGVWVHYGYTF.

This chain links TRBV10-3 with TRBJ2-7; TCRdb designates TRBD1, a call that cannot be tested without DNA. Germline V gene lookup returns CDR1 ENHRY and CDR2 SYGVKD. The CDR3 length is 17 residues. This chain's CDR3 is CAISQTRQGELSYEQYF.

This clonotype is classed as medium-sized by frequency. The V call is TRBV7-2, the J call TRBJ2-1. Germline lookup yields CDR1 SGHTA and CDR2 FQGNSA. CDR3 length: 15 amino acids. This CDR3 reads CASSDVRRSYNEQFF.

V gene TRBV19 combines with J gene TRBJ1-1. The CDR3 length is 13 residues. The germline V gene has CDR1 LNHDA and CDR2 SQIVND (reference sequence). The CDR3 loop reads CASSITGSTEAFF. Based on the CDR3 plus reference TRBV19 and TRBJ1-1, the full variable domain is DGGITQSPKYLFRKEGQNVTLSCEQNLNHDAMYWYRQDPGQGLRLIYYSQIVNDFQKGDIAEGYSVSREKKESFPLTVTSAQKNPTAFYLCASSITGSTEAFFGQGTRLTVV.

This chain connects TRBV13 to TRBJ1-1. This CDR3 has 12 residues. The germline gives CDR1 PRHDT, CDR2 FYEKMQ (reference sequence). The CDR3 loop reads CASSFMGVEAFF.

Here the CDR3 reads CASSGRESSYNEQFF. The rearrangement uses TRBV2 and TRBJ2-1. The CDR3 loop spans 15 amino acids. Germline V gives CDR1 SNHLY, CDR2 FYNNEI.

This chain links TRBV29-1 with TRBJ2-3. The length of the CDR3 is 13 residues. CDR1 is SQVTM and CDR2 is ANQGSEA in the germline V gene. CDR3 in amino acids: CSVDADSTDTQYF.

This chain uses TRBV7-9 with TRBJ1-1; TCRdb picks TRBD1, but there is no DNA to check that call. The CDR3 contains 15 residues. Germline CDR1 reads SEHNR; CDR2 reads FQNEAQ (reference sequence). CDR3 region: CASSLEGQMNTEAFF. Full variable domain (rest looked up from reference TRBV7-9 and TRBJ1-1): DTGVSQNPRHKITKRGQNVTFRCDPISEHNRLYWYRQTLGQGPEFLTYFQNEAQLEKSRLLSDRFSAERPKGSFSTLEIQRTEQGDSAMYLCASSLEGQMNTEAFFGQGTRLTVV.

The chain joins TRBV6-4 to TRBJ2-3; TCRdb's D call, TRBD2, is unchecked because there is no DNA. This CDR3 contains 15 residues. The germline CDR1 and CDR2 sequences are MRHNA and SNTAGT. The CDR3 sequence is CASSDGTSGTDTQYF.

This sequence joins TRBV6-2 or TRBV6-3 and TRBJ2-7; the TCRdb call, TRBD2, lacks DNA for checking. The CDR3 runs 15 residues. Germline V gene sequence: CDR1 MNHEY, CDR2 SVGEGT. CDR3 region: CASSSPLAGEYEQYF.

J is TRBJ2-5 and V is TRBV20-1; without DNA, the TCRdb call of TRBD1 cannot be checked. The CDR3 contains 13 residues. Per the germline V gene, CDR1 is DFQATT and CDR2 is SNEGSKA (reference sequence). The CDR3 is CSARTDWGETQYF.

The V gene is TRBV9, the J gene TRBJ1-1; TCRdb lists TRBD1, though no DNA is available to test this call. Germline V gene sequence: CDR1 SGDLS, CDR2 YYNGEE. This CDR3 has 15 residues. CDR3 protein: CASSQWGGTNTEAFF. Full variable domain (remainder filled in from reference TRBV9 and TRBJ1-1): DSGVTQTPKHLITATGQRVTLRCSPRSGDLSVYWYQQSLDQGLQFLIQYYNGEERAKGNILERFSAQQFPDLHSELNLSSLELGDSALYFCASSQWGGTNTEAFFGQGTRLTVV.

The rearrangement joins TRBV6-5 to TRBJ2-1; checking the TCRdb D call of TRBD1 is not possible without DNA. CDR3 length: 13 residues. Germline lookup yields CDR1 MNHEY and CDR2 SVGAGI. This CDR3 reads CASSPGTGIEQFF.

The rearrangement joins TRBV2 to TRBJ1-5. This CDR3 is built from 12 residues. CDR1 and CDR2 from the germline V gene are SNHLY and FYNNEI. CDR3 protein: CASSEIDQPQHF.

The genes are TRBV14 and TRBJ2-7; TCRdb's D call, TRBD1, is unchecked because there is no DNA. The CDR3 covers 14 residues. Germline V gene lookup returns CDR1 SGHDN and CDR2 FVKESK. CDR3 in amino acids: CASSHVDTSYEQYF. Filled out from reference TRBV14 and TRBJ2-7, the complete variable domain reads EAGVTQFPSHSVIEKGQTVTLRCDPISGHDNLYWYRRVMGKEIKFLLHFVKESKQDESGMPNNRFLAERTGGTYSTLKVQPAELEDSGVYFCASSHVDTSYEQYFGPGTRLTVT.

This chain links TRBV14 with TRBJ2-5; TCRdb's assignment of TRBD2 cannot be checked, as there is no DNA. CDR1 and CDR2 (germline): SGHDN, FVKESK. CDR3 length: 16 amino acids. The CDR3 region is CASSPWTSGDLETQYF.

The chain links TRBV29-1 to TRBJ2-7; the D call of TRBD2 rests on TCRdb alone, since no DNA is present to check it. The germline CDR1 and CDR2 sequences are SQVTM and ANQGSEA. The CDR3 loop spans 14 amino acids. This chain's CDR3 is CSVAFGSDSYEQYF.